This T cell receptor beta chain appears in the sequencing data of a study of shared clonotypes between healthy human individuals. Study overall: Each donor had three CD4 naive, three CD4 memory, two CD8 naive and one CD8 memory plate. The study, taken as a whole, reports: Some clonotypes were shared by all four sorted-subset donors, while others were not shared. The non-shared ones had lower generation probabilities than the shared ones.

Naivety among CD8 cells was defined by CD45RO negativity and positive CCR7 selection, thereby excluding terminally differentiated effector memory CD45RA+ cells. About this clone: Its cognate antigen is unknown.

Produced via immunoSEQ multiplex PCR; TCRdb's table is partial and in-frame only. This sample has a few hundred thousand clones, with about 95% found just once. V dropped 4 bases and J dropped 3 bases, with 14 bases sitting between them. From germline, CDR1 is SGHRS and CDR2 YFSETQ. The CDR3 covers 15 residues. This chain links TRBV5-1 with TRBJ2-1; D is possibly TRBD1 or TRBD2 (5 bases each). Sequenced sample: naive CD8+ T cells sorted from blood. The sequence was collected from a young woman in good health. The CDR3 nucleotides are TGCGCCAGCAGCCCCGAGGGGAGCTTCTACAATGAGCAGTTCTTC. It is translated as CASSPEGSFYNEQFF. The full variable domain, its missing parts supplied by reference TRBV5-1 and TRBJ2-1, is KAGVTQTPRYLIKTRGQQVTLSCSPISGHRSVSWYQQTPGQGLQFLFEYFSETQRNKGNFPGRFSGRQFSNSRSEMNVSTLELGDSALYLCASSPEGSFYNEQFFGPGTRLTVL.